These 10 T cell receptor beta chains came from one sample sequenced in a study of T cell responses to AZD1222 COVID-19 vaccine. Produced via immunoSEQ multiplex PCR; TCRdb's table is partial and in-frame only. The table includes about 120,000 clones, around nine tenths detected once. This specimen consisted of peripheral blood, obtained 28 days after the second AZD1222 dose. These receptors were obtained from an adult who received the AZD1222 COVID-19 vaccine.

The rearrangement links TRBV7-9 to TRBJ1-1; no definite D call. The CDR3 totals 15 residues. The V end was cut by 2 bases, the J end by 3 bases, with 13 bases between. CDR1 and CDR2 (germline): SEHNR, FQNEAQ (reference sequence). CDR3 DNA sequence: TGTGCCAGCAGCTTAAGTAAGGGTTATGACACTGAAGCTTTCTTT. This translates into CASSLSKGYDTEAFF. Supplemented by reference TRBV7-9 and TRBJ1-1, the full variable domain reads DTGVSQNPRHKITKRGQNVTFRCDPISEHNRLYWYRQTLGQGPEFLTYFQNEAQLEKSRLLSDRFSAERPKGSFSTLEIQRTEQGDSAMYLCASSLSKGYDTEAFFGQGTRLTVV.

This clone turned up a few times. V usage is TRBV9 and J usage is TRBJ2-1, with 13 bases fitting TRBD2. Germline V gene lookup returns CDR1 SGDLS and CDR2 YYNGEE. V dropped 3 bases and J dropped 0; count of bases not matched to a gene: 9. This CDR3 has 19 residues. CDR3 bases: TGTGCCAGCAGCGATACCGGGACTAGCGGGGCGGGCTCCTACAATGAGCAGTTCTTC. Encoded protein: CASSDTGTSGAGSYNEQFF.

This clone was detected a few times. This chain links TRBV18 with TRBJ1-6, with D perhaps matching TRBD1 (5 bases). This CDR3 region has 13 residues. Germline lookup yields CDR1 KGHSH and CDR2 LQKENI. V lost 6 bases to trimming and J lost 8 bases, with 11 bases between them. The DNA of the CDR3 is TGTGCCAGCTCCCCGGGGGGGGATTCACCCCTCCACTTT. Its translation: CASSPGGDSPLHF.

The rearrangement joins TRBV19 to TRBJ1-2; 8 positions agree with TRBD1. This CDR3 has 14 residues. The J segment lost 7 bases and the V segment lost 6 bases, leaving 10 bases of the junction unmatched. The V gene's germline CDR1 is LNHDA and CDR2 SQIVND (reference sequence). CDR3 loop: CASSEDRVRGGYTF. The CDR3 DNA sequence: TGTGCCAGTAGCGAGGACAGGGTAAGAGGTGGCTACACCTTC. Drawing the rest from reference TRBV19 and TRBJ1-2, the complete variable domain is DGGITQSPKYLFRKEGQNVTLSCEQNLNHDAMYWYRQDPGQGLRLIYYSQIVNDFQKGDIAEGYSVSREKKESFPLTVTSAQKNPTAFYLCASSEDRVRGGYTFGSGTRLTVV.

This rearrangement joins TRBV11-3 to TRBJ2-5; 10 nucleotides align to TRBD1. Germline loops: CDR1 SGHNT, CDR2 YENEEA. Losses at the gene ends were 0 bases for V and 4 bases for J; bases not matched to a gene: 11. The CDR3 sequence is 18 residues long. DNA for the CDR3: TGTGCCAGCAGCTTAGATGGGACAGGGGCGGCGGTGGGAGAGACCCAGTACTTC. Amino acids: CASSLDGTGAAVGETQYF.

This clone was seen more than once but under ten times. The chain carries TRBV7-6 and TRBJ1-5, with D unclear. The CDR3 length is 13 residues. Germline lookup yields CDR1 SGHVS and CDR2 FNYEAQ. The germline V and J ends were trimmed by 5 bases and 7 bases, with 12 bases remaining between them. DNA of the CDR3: TGTGCCAGCAGCGCCCAGCAAGAACAGCCCCAGCATTTT. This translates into CASSAQQEQPQHF. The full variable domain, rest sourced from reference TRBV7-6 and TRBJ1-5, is GAGVSQSPRYKVTKRGQDVALRCDPISGHVSLYWYRQALGQGPEFLTYFNYEAQQDKSGLPNDRFSAERPEGSISTLTIQRTEQRDSAMYRCASSAQQEQPQHFGDGTRLSIL.

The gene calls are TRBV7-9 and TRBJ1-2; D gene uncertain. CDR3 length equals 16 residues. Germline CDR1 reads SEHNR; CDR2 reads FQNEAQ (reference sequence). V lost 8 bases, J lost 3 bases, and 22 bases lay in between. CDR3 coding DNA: TGTGCCAGCGACCCCGGAGGGTTCGGGCGTTACTATGGCTACACCTTC. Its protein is CASDPGGFGRYYGYTF.

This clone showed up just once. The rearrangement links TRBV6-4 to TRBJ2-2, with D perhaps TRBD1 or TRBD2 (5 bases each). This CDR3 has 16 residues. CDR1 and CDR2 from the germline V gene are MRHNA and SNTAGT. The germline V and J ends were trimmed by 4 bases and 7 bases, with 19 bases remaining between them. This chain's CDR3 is CASSGNGDVGNGELFF. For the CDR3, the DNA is TGTGCCAGCAGTGGCAACGGGGACGTAGGGAACGGGGAGCTGTTTTTT.

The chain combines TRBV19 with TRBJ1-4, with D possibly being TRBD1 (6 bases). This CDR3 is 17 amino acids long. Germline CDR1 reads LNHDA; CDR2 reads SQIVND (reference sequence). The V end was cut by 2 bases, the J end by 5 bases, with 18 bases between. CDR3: CASSIRSAGQKNEKLFF. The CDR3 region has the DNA TGTGCCAGTAGTATAAGGTCGGCGGGACAAAAAAATGAAAAACTGTTTTTT.

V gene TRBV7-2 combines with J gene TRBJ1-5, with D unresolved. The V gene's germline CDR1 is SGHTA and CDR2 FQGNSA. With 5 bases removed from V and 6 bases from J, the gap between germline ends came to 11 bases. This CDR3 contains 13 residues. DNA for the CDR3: TGTGCCAGCAGCACCCAGAAGAGTCAGCCCCAGCATTTT. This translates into CASSTQKSQPQHF.